This TCR beta chain is from a study of blood T cell repertoires in COVID-19. Per the original methods: Reference gene primer amplification gave estimated nucleated cell counts. The assay was immunoSEQ multiplex PCR, and TCRdb's table has in-frame clones only and misses some. V, J and clone size reflect that table, while D and trimming were determined from the DNA. The data show roughly 38,000 clones, about 82% seen once. V lost 5 bases, J lost 4 bases, and 11 bases lay in between. Germline CDR1 PRHDT, CDR2 FYEKMQ (reference sequence). The CDR3 is 13 amino acids. This clonotype was sampled from a middle-aged man with active COVID-19. The sequenced sample was peripheral blood. The chain joins TRBV13 to TRBJ1-1, with a possible D match to TRBD1 (5 bases). The CDR3 loop is CASSRGVGTEAFF. As DNA, the CDR3 is TGTGCCAGCAGCCGGGGGGTGGGCACTGAAGCTTTCTTT.